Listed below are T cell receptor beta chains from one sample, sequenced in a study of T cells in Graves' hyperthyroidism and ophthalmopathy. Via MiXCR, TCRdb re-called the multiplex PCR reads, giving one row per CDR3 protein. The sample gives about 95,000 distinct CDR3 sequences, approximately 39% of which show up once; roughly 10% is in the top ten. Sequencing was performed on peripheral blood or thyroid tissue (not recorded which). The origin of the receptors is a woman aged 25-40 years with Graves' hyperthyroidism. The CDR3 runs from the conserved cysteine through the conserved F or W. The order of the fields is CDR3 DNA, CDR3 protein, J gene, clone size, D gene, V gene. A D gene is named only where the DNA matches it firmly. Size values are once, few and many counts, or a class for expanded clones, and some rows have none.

CDR3 DNA: TGCGCCAGCAGCCTGGGGACGGGGGGCTACGAGCAGTACTTC
CDR3 protein: CASSLGTGGYEQYF
J gene: TRBJ2-7
clone size: many
D gene: TRBD2
V gene: TRBV5-1

CDR3 DNA: TGTGCCAGCAGTTTCCGGCAGCTCCAAGAAGCTTTCTTT
CDR3 protein: CASSFRQLQEAFF
J gene: TRBJ1-1
clone size: many
D gene: .
V gene: TRBV12-3/TRBV12-4

CDR3 DNA: TGCGCCAGCAGCTTGAGCGGGACTAGCGGAGAGGGGCAGTACTTC
CDR3 protein: CASSLSGTSGEGQYF
J gene: TRBJ2-7
clone size: .
D gene: TRBD2
V gene: TRBV5-1

CDR3 DNA: TGTGCCAGCAGCCCAGGGGTCCGTCCTAAAGCTTTCTTT
CDR3 protein: CASSPGVRPKAFF
J gene: TRBJ1-1
clone size: .
D gene: .
V gene: TRBV7-2

CDR3 DNA: TGTGCCACCAGCAGGAGTGGCGACTATGGAAGACTGTTTTTT
CDR3 protein: CATSRSGDYGRLFF
J gene: TRBJ1-4
clone size: .
D gene: .
V gene: TRBV15

CDR3 DNA: TGTGCCAGCATTCCTAGCGGGAGCTCCTACGAGCAGTACTTC
CDR3 protein: CASIPSGSSYEQYF
J gene: TRBJ2-7
clone size: .
D gene: TRBD2
V gene: TRBV10-3

CDR3 DNA: TGTGCCAGCAGTGAACAGGGGAGATATGAAAAACTGTTTTTT
CDR3 protein: CASSEQGRYEKLFF
J gene: TRBJ1-4
clone size: .
D gene: .
V gene: TRBV2

CDR3 DNA: TGTGCCAGCAACCCTCAGACTAGCGGGACACGCGAGCAGTACTTC
CDR3 protein: CASNPQTSGTREQYF
J gene: TRBJ2-7
clone size: .
D gene: TRBD2
V gene: TRBV2

CDR3 DNA: TGTGCCAGCAGGATCCGGGACAGGAGCGGCTACACCTTC
CDR3 protein: CASRIRDRSGYTF
J gene: TRBJ1-2
clone size: many
D gene: TRBD1
V gene: TRBV28

CDR3 DNA: TGTGCCAGCAGCCAAGGGGGTGAAGCTTTCTTT
CDR3 protein: CASSQGGEAFF
J gene: TRBJ1-1
clone size: many
D gene: .
V gene: TRBV3-1

CDR3 DNA: TGCGCCAGCAGCTTGAACGGACAGGGGTTTACCTACGAGCAGTACTTC
CDR3 protein: CASSLNGQGFTYEQYF
J gene: TRBJ2-7
clone size: many
D gene: TRBD1
V gene: TRBV5-1

CDR3 DNA: TGTGCCATCAGTGGCGGACAGGGTCTGGGGGCCAACGTCCTGACTTTC
CDR3 protein: CAISGGQGLGANVLTF
J gene: TRBJ2-6
clone size: many
D gene: TRBD1
V gene: TRBV10-3

CDR3 DNA: TGTGCCGTCTACGGACAGGATGAGCAGTTCTTC
CDR3 protein: CAVYGQDEQFF
J gene: TRBJ2-1
clone size: .
D gene: TRBD1
V gene: TRBV10-3

CDR3 DNA: TGCAGTGCTAGCGCGGGGACAGGAAACACCATATATTTT
CDR3 protein: CSASAGTGNTIYF
J gene: TRBJ1-3
clone size: medium-sized
D gene: .
V gene: TRBV20-1

CDR3 DNA: TGTGCCAGCAGCTTCAGCGGTTCACCCCTCCACTTT
CDR3 protein: CASSFSGSPLHF
J gene: TRBJ1-6
clone size: many
D gene: .
V gene: TRBV7-2